A single sample is the source of the 9 T cell receptor beta chains below, sequenced in a study of response to subunit inactivated influenza vaccine. TCRdb fed the RT-PCR reads into MiXCR, producing one record per CDR3 protein. Of more than 550,000 distinct CDR3 sequences detected, roughly 10% appear once; the ten largest clones hold approximately 10%. Another study also made use of these data, one on T cells expressing NK-cell markers. That paper states: The authors generated TCR beta cDNA through 5'RACE template switching with UMIs.

The sample consisted of PBMCs from blood, taken on the day of vaccination. The receptors were gathered from a man aged 50-59 years who received an inactivated influenza vaccine.

Many counts were recorded for this clonotype. The chain has TRBV12-3 or TRBV12-4 and TRBJ2-3, with D unclear. Trimming cost V 3 bases and J 5 bases, with 6 bases left between them. The CDR3 totals 12 residues. The CDR3 DNA sequence: TGTGCCAGCAGTTTGGATGGAGATACGCAGTATTTT. Encoded protein: CASSLDGDTQYF.

The V gene is TRBV10-3, the J gene TRBJ2-1; no reliable D call. The V end was cut by 3 bases, the J end by 5 bases, with 11 bases between. CDR1 is ENHRY, CDR2 SYGVKD, per germline. The CDR3 length is 14 residues. DNA for the CDR3: TGTGCCATCAGTGATGAACTACCACACAATGAGCAGTTCTTC. Amino acid sequence: CAISDELPHNEQFF.

V usage is TRBV5-1 and J usage is TRBJ1-2, with no clear D. Trimming removed 4 bases at V and 7 bases at J, with 20 bases between. Germline V gene data show CDR1 as SGHRS and CDR2 as YFSETQ. The CDR3 sequence is 15 residues long. The DNA for the CDR3 is TGCGCCAGCAGCCCGGATGTAGGGAAGCTTCTTGGCTACACCTTC. Protein product: CASSPDVGKLLGYTF.

V usage is TRBV28 and J usage is TRBJ2-5; D may be TRBD1 or TRBD2 (6 bases each). Trimming removed 5 bases at V and 2 bases at J, with 15 bases between. CDR3 size: 15 residues. CDR1 and CDR2 (germline): MDHEN, SYDVKM. CDR3 protein: CASSVPGGGQETQYF. In DNA form, the CDR3 reads TGTGCCAGCAGTGTGCCCGGAGGGGGTCAAGAGACCCAGTACTTC.

The chain carries TRBV7-3 and TRBJ2-5; no clear D gene. Trimming pared 5 bases from V and 5 bases from J, leaving 12 bases between. This CDR3 is 13 amino acids long. Germline V gives CDR1 SGHTA, CDR2 FQGTGA. The DNA for the CDR3 is TGTGCCAGCAGCCTTAACCTGGGGGAGACCCAGTACTTC. This encodes CASSLNLGETQYF.

This clonotype showed up just a few times. The gene calls are TRBV5-1 and TRBJ2-1; TRBD1 agrees at 7 bases. With V trimmed by 5 bases and J by 6 bases, 11 bases remained unmatched. This CDR3 contains 15 residues. Germline assignment: CDR1 SGHRS and CDR2 YFSETQ. The CDR3 is CASSREQGPSNEQFF. The CDR3 DNA sequence: TGCGCCAGCAGTAGGGAACAGGGGCCTAGCAATGAGCAGTTCTTC.

This clonotype was counted between two and nine times. J is TRBJ2-7 and V is TRBV6-2 or TRBV6-3; D remains unclear. Looked up from germline, CDR1 is MNHEY and CDR2 is SVGEGT. Trimming left V 5 bases short and J 2 bases short, with 10 bases between. The CDR3 extends over 13 amino acids. The CDR3 bases are TGTGCCAGCAGTAAACCCAGCGCCTACGAGCAGTACTTC. This gives the protein CASSKPSAYEQYF.

This chain links TRBV7-9 with TRBJ2-1; no firm D call. The germline CDR1 and CDR2 sequences are SEHNR and FQNEAQ (reference sequence). V shed 1 base and J shed 5 bases, with 12 bases lying between them. The CDR3 extends over 15 amino acids. In nucleotides, the CDR3 is TGTGCCAGCAGCTTAGGACGGTCACTGGACAATGAGCAGTTCTTC. It codes for CASSLGRSLDNEQFF.

In this sample, this clonotype turned up a few times. One end of the junction does not line up with germline, which may come from a read error. The CDR3 coding sequence is TGTGCCAGCAGTTCCTTCGGGGCTCTAATCTTC. Translated: CASSSFGALIF. The chain employs TRBV6-5 and TRBJ2-7; D is tentatively TRBD1 or TRBD2 (5 bases each). The CDR3 is made up of 11 amino acids. Germline-derived CDR1 and CDR2 are MNHEY and SVGAGI.